What follows is one T cell receptor (beta chain) and its context. Its specificity is unknown. The data were taken from a study of OX40 agonist ivuxolimab in advanced cancers. Study background: Therapy given before enrollment (anti-PD-1, anti-PD-L1 or anti-CTLA-4) was allowed, and 30% to 50% had some. Whole-study findings and limits: Dosing at 0.1 to 3.0 mg/kg was accompanied by clonal expansion of CD4+ and CD8+ blood T cells by week 6.

This table comes from immunoSEQ multiplex PCR, and its TCRdb copy is limited to in-frame clones, with some not included. The table records approximately 82,000 clones, around four fifths of them present only once. Germline V gene sequence: CDR1 MNHNS, CDR2 SASEGT. The CDR3 is 13 amino acids. With 7 bases removed from V and 6 bases from J, the gap between germline ends came to 15 bases. V and J are TRBV6-1 and TRBJ1-2; possible D gene TRBD1, 5 bases. The receptor was derived from an adult with an advanced solid tumor such as melanoma, head and neck, liver or kidney cancer. This sample comprised CD4+ or CD8+ T cells sorted from blood, obtained in a trial of the OX40 agonist ivuxolimab. CDR3 sequence reads: CASTELRGDGYTF. Here the CDR3 DNA reads TGTGCCAGCACCGAATTAAGGGGAGATGGCTACACCTTC.